This entry lists 20 T cell receptor beta chains sequenced from one sample in a study of T cell changes during pregnancy in multiple sclerosis. Profiling relied on immunoSEQ multiplex PCR, and the TCRdb table lists in-frame clones only, not all of them. In the table there are some 74,000 clones, 85% to 95% of which are singletons. Here the sequenced sample was peripheral blood, taken before pregnancy. The receptors were gathered from a female donor with multiple sclerosis, enrolled in a pregnancy study.

This sequence joins TRBV7-9 and TRBJ1-4, with D maybe TRBD1 (5 bases). Trimming took off 3 bases at V and 3 bases at J, with 11 bases between the two ends. Germline V gene lookup returns CDR1 SEHNR and CDR2 FQNEAQ (reference sequence). This CDR3 spans 15 amino acids. The CDR3 sequence is CASSFGTAANEKLFF. The CDR3 nucleotides are TGTGCCAGCAGCTTTGGGACTGCCGCTAATGAAAAACTGTTTTTT.

The genes are TRBV28 and TRBJ1-1, with D possibly matching TRBD1 (5 bases). Germline V gene data show CDR1 as MDHEN and CDR2 as SYDVKM. With 6 bases removed from V and 5 bases from J, the gap between germline ends came to 16 bases. This CDR3 is 14 amino acids long. DNA for the CDR3: TGTGCCAGCAGGGCTACAGGCTTTGGAACTGAAGCTTTCTTT. This gives the protein CASRATGFGTEAFF. Combining the CDR3 with reference TRBV28 and TRBJ1-1 gives the whole variable domain DVKVTQSSRYLVKRTGEKVFLECVQDMDHENMFWYRQDPGLGLRLIYFSYDVKMKEKGDIPEGYSVSREKKERFSLILESASTNQTSMYLCASRATGFGTEAFFGQGTRLTVV.

This chain links TRBV30 with TRBJ2-5; tentatively, D is TRBD1 (5 bases). The ends were cut back, 4 bases at V and 5 bases at J, with 17 bases in the middle. This CDR3 has 14 residues. Germline CDR1 is GTSNPN and CDR2 is SVGIG (reference sequence). CDR3 in DNA: TGTGCCTGGAATTCAGGGATGGTTGAGGAGACCCAGTACTTC. It codes for CAWNSGMVEETQYF.

The chain couples TRBV6-6 to TRBJ2-7, with D unresolved. The CDR3 extends over 13 amino acids. From germline, CDR1 is MNHNY and CDR2 SVGAGI (reference sequence). Trimming left V 7 bases short and J 0 bases short, with 10 bases between. DNA of the CDR3: TGTGCCAGCAAATTCCACAACTCCTACGAGCAGTACTTC. Its protein is CASKFHNSYEQYF.

The rearrangement links TRBV2 to TRBJ2-7; 10 positions agree with TRBD1. CDR1 is SNHLY, CDR2 FYNNEI, per germline. The CDR3 extends over 14 amino acids. V lost 7 bases, J lost 4 bases, and 7 bases stayed unmatched. Here the CDR3 DNA reads TGTGCCAGCACTGAGACAGGGGGCGCGTACGAGCAGTACTTC. Translated, it gives CASTETGGAYEQYF.

The chain employs TRBV14 and TRBJ2-7; TRBD2 agrees at 12 bases. The germline V gene has CDR1 SGHDN and CDR2 FVKESK. Trimming took 0 bases from V and 0 from J; bases not matched to a gene: 12. CDR3 length: 20 residues. CDR3 bases: TGTGCCAGCAGCCAAGATATGGGACTAGCGGGCCAACAACCCTCCTACGAGCAGTACTTC. This codes for CASSQDMGLAGQQPSYEQYF.

V is TRBV9 and J is TRBJ2-1, with D possibly TRBD1 on 5 matching bases. The length of the CDR3 is 15 residues. The V and J ends lost 4 bases and 3 bases respectively, with 14 bases between them. Looked up from germline, CDR1 is SGDLS and CDR2 is YYNGEE. The CDR3: CASSRDSLLYNEQFF. DNA for the CDR3: TGTGCCAGCAGCCGCGACAGTCTCCTCTACAATGAGCAGTTCTTC.

The chain has TRBV7-2 and TRBJ2-3; 7 bases fit TRBD2. The germline gives CDR1 SGHTA, CDR2 FQGNSA. V was pared by 3 bases and J by 5 bases, with 11 bases of the junction left unmatched. This CDR3 region has 16 residues. CDR3 region: CASSLGRGNSLDTQYF. In DNA form, the CDR3 reads TGTGCCAGCAGCTTGGGGCGGGGGAATAGCCTAGATACGCAGTATTTT.

The chain has TRBV11-3 and TRBJ2-7; D perhaps matches TRBD2 (6 bases). V lost 1 base, J lost 3 bases, and 13 bases lay in between. Germline CDR1 SGHNT, CDR2 YENEEA. The CDR3 spans 15 residues. Here the CDR3 reads CASSLASGVVYEQYF. In nucleotides, the CDR3 is TGTGCCAGCAGCTTAGCATCGGGAGTGGTCTACGAGCAGTACTTC.

The chain joins TRBV5-1 to TRBJ2-3, with no clear D. V was clipped by 0 bases and J by 0 bases, with 5 bases between them. CDR3 length: 14 amino acids. The germline CDR1 and CDR2 sequences are SGHRS and YFSETQ. The CDR3 DNA reads as TGCGCCAGCAGCTTGGACAGTAGCACAGATACGCAGTATTTT. Residues: CASSLDSSTDTQYF.

The chain has TRBV7-3 and TRBJ1-1, with a weak D call TRBD1 (6 bases). CDR1 and CDR2 from the germline V gene are SGHTA and FQGTGA. This CDR3 has 14 amino acids. V gave up 5 bases and J gave up 1 base, with 11 bases separating them. This CDR3 reads CASSPGHGNTEAFF. CDR3 in DNA: TGTGCCAGCAGCCCGGGACACGGGAACACTGAAGCTTTCTTT.

A few counts support this clone. The chain couples TRBV7-9 to TRBJ1-2; 8 positions agree with TRBD1. Germline values: CDR1 SEHNR, CDR2 FQNEAQ (reference sequence). CDR3 length: 14 amino acids. Trimming at V came to 4 bases and at J to 3 bases, leaving 4 bases not matched to a gene. The CDR3: CASSSDRAHYGYTF. The CDR3 bases are TGTGCCAGCAGCTCGGACAGGGCGCACTATGGCTACACCTTC.

The chain uses TRBV11-3 and TRBJ2-7; the D gene is possibly TRBD1 (6 bases). The CDR3 runs 14 residues. Between the trimmed V and J ends, which lost 5 bases and 6 bases, there was a span of 17 bases. Germline CDR1 is SGHNT and CDR2 is YENEEA. The CDR3 DNA is TGTGCCAGCAGCCCGGACAGTCATCCTGGCGAGCAGTACTTC. Translation gives CASSPDSHPGEQYF.

The rearrangement joins TRBV4-3 to TRBJ2-1; D possibly corresponds to TRBD2 (5 bases). The length of the CDR3 is 17 residues. V was pared by 1 base and J by 6 bases, with 19 bases between. Per the germline V gene, CDR1 is LGHNA and CDR2 is YSLEER. CDR3 sequence reads: CASSQVFRMERLNEQFF. CDR3 DNA sequence: TGCGCCAGCAGCCAAGTTTTTCGTATGGAGCGGCTCAATGAGCAGTTCTTC.

The sample holds a few counts of this clone. The chain has TRBV4-3 and TRBJ2-7; maybe TRBD2 (5 bases). CDR1 is LGHNA and CDR2 is YSLEER in the germline V gene. This CDR3 has 15 amino acids. V was cut by 0 bases and J by 7 bases, with 16 bases left in between. Here the CDR3 DNA reads TGCGCCAGCAGCCAAGATCGGGAAGCGCTCTGGGAGCAGTACTTC. This sequence encodes CASSQDREALWEQYF.

This sequence joins TRBV18 and TRBJ2-5; TRBD1 matches 9 bases. The CDR3 spans 18 residues. Germline V gene data show CDR1 as KGHSH and CDR2 as LQKENI. V lost 1 base and J lost 5; bases outside the gene matches: 14. Written as DNA, the CDR3 is TGTGCCAGCTCACCACGGACAGGGGATCTAGGTGCTGGGGAGACCCAGTACTTC. The encoded protein is CASSPRTGDLGAGETQYF.

The chain links TRBV27 to TRBJ2-7; maybe TRBD2 (5 bases). V dropped 2 bases and J dropped 5 bases, with 10 bases sitting between them. CDR1 is MNHEY, CDR2 SMNVEV, per germline (reference sequence). The CDR3 is 13 amino acids. CDR3 DNA: TGTGCCAGCAGTTTACGGGATAGCCACGAGCAGTACTTC. Its translation: CASSLRDSHEQYF.

The V call is TRBV13, the J call TRBJ2-5; 7 nucleotides line up with TRBD2. Germline loops: CDR1 PRHDT, CDR2 FYEKMQ (reference sequence). The J segment lost 5 bases and the V segment lost 2 bases, leaving 11 bases of the junction unmatched. This CDR3 is built from 16 residues. In nucleotides, the CDR3 is TGTGCCAGCAGCTTATCTGGCGGGAGCTCCCAGGAGACCCAGTACTTC. It translates to CASSLSGGSSQETQYF.

The gene calls are TRBV9 and TRBJ2-5; the D gene is possibly TRBD2 (5 bases). Trimming shortened V by 3 bases and J by 5 bases, and 14 bases separated the two germline ends. Looked up from germline, CDR1 is SGDLS and CDR2 is YYNGEE. The CDR3 is 14 amino acids. The CDR3 sequence: CASSARQTGETQYF. The CDR3 DNA follows: TGTGCCAGCAGCGCGAGACAAACGGGGGAGACCCAGTACTTC.

CDR3 sequence reads: CASSFSGRLMGGTEAFF. DNA of the CDR3: TGCGCCAGCAGCTTTTCAGGGAGGTTAATGGGAGGCACTGAAGCTTTCTTT. V usage is TRBV5-1 and J usage is TRBJ1-1, with a possible D match to TRBD1 (5 bases). Germline V gene data show CDR1 as SGHRS and CDR2 as YFSETQ. The CDR3 is made up of 17 amino acids. Trimming pared 2 bases from V and 4 bases from J, leaving 21 bases between.